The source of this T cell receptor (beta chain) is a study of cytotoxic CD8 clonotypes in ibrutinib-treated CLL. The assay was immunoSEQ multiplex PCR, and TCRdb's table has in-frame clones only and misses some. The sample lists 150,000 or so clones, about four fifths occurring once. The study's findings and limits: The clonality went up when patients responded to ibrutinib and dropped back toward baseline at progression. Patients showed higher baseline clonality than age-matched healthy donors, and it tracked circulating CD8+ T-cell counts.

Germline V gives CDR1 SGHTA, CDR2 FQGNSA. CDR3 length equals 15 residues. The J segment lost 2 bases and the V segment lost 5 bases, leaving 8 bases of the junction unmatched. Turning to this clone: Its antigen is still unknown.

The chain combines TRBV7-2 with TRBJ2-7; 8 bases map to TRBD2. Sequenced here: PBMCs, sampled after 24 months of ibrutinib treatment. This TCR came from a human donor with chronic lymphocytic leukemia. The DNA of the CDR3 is TGTGCCAGCAGCCCCCGGGGGGGCAGGACCTACGAGCAGTACTTC. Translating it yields CASSPRGGRTYEQYF.